What follows describes a single T cell receptor (beta chain). This sample was taken from a study of blood T cell repertoires in COVID-19. Authors' processing steps: Nucleated cell number was recorded as an estimate derived from reference gene primer amplification. The protocol was immunoSEQ multiplex PCR, while the TCRdb copy is restricted to in-frame clones and leaves out a portion. V, J and clone size are those of that table, while D and trimming were read from the DNA. The sample holds fewer than 250,000 clones, approximately 80% seen once. In assigning cohorts, the study relied on participant-reported clinical history. The germline V gene encodes CDR1 SGHTA and CDR2 FQGNSA. The CDR3 length is 14 residues. The V and J ends lost 7 bases and 10 bases respectively, with 17 bases between them.

V gene TRBV7-2 combines with J gene TRBJ1-6; TRBD1 is a possible D gene (6 bases). Sequenced sample: PBMCs or T cells enriched from blood (not recorded which). The origin of this receptor is a man in his 60s who had recovered from COVID-19. The CDR3 nucleotides read TGTGCCAGCACCCAAACAGGGAACGGATCACCCCTCCACTTT. Residues: CASTQTGNGSPLHF.